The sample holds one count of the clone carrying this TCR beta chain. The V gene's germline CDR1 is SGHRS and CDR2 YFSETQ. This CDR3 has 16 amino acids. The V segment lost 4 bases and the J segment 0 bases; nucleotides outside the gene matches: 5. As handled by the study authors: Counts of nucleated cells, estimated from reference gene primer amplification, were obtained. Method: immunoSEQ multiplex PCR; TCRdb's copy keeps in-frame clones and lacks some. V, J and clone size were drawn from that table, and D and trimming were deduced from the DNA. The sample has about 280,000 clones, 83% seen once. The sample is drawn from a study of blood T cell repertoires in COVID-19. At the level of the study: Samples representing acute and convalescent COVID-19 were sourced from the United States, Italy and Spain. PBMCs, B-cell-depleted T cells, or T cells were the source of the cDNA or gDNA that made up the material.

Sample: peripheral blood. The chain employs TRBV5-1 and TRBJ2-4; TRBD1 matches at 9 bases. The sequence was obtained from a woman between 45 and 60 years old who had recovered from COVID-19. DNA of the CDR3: TGCGCCAGCAGCCAGGGACAGGGCGTAGCCAAAAACATTCAGTACTTC. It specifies CASSQGQGVAKNIQYF.